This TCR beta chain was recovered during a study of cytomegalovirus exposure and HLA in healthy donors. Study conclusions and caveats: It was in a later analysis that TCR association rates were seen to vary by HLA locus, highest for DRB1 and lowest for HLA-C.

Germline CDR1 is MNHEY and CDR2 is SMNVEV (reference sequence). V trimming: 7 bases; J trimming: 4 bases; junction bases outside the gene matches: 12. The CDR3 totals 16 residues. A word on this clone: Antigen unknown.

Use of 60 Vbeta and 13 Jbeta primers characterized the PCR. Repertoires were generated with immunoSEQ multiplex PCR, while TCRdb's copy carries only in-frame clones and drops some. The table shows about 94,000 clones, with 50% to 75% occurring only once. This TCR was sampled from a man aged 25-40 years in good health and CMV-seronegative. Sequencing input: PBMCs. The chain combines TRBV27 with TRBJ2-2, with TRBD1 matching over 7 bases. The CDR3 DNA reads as TGTGCCAGCACCAGCCCGGGACAGTTACTCACCGGGGAGCTGTTTTTT. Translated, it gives CASTSPGQLLTGELFF.